These 24 T cell receptor beta chains came from one sample sequenced in a study of blood T cell repertoires in COVID-19. The assay was immunoSEQ multiplex PCR, and TCRdb's table has in-frame clones only and misses some. The repertoire holds 360,000 or so clones, with nearly 90% as singletons. The sample comprised peripheral blood. The receptors stem from a man aged 18 to 29 with active or convalescent COVID-19.

V and J are TRBV14 and TRBJ2-2; no definite D call. The germline V and J ends were trimmed by 3 bases and 1 base, with 3 bases remaining between them. The CDR3 is 13 amino acids. The germline CDR1 and CDR2 sequences are SGHDN and FVKESK. CDR3 bases: TGTGCCAGCAGCCATCTGAACACCGGGGAGCTGTTTTTT. Residues: CASSHLNTGELFF.

The J gene is TRBJ1-2, the V gene TRBV6-4, with 11 bases aligning to TRBD1. The germline V gene has CDR1 MRHNA and CDR2 SNTAGT. This CDR3 has 15 amino acids. V lost 6 bases, J lost 2 bases, and 5 bases stayed unmatched. The CDR3 reads CASREGQGANYGYTF. In DNA, the CDR3 is TGTGCCAGCAGAGAAGGACAGGGGGCGAACTATGGCTACACCTTC.

This CDR3 reads CATSKGPTYEQYF. The CDR3 DNA follows: TGTGCCACCAGTAAGGGGCCTACCTACGAGCAGTACTTC. This rearrangement joins TRBV24-1 to TRBJ2-7, with D possibly being TRBD1 (5 bases). The CDR3 totals 13 residues. V lost 6 bases to trimming and J lost 2 bases, with 10 bases between them. CDR1 is KGHDR, CDR2 SFDVKD, per germline.

V is TRBV7-3 and J is TRBJ1-2; 8 bases agree with TRBD1. Unmatched junction bases numbered 3, after V lost 5 bases and J lost 4 bases. CDR3 length: 13 residues. Germline loops: CDR1 SGHTA, CDR2 FQGTGA. CDR3 residues: CASSAGQGYGYTF. CDR3 DNA sequence: TGTGCCAGCAGCGCAGGACAGGGCTATGGCTACACCTTC. Drawing the rest from reference TRBV7-3 and TRBJ1-2, the complete variable domain is GAGVSQTPSNKVTEKGKYVELRCDPISGHTALYWYRQSLGQGPEFLIYFQGTGAADDSGLPNDRFFAVRPEGSVSTLKIQRTERGDSAVYLCASSAGQGYGYTFGSGTRLTVV.

The CDR3 DNA reads as TGTGCCACCCGAGCGGGGACTAGCACAGATACGCAGTATTTT. Amino acid sequence: CATRAGTSTDTQYF. The rearrangement links TRBV27 to TRBJ2-3; 7 bases fit TRBD2. V trimming: 10 bases; J trimming: 0 bases; junction bases outside the gene matches: 7. The CDR3 is 14 amino acids. Germline V gene sequence: CDR1 MNHEY, CDR2 SMNVEV (reference sequence).

V usage is TRBV30 and J usage is TRBJ1-2; 10 bases agree with TRBD1. Germline assignment: CDR1 GTSNPN and CDR2 SVGIG (reference sequence). V lost 8 bases, J lost 6 bases, and 9 bases stayed unmatched. The CDR3 loop spans 13 amino acids. In DNA form, the CDR3 reads TGTGCCCGAGATCGGACAGGGGGAGATGGCTACACCTTC. Its translation is CARDRTGGDGYTF.

The rearrangement joins TRBV12-3 or TRBV12-4 to TRBJ1-4; tentatively, D is TRBD1 (6 bases). This CDR3 contains 13 residues. With 5 bases removed from V and 13 bases from J, the gap between germline ends came to 17 bases. CDR3: CASSLGGRIGLFF. The CDR3 coding sequence is TGTGCCAGCAGTCTTGGGGGCAGGATAGGACTGTTTTTT.

The chain uses TRBV7-3 and TRBJ2-3; 10 positions match TRBD2. CDR1 is SGHTA and CDR2 is FQGTGA in the germline V gene. V lost 5 bases and J lost 4; bases outside the gene matches: 9. The length of the CDR3 is 16 residues. This CDR3 reads CASSRSGGTLADTQYF. The CDR3 DNA reads TGTGCCAGCAGCCGTAGCGGGGGGACCCTCGCAGATACGCAGTATTTT.

This sequence joins TRBV27 and TRBJ1-4, with no clear D. CDR1 is MNHEY and CDR2 is SMNVEV in the germline V gene (reference sequence). The CDR3 runs 14 residues. V gave up 8 bases and J gave up 0 bases, with 10 bases separating them. CDR3 in amino acids: CASGGLATNEKLFF. Here the CDR3 DNA reads TGTGCCAGCGGCGGGTTAGCAACTAATGAAAAACTGTTTTTT.

This sequence joins TRBV3-1 (or the pseudogene TRBV3-2) and TRBJ1-1; perhaps TRBD1 as D (5 bases). V lost 0 bases to trimming and J lost 6 bases, with 11 bases between them. Germline values: CDR1 LGHDT, CDR2 YNNKEL (reference sequence). This CDR3 has 14 residues. The CDR3 loop is CASSQDSTAPEAFF. CDR3 bases: TGTGCCAGCAGCCAAGATTCGACAGCCCCTGAAGCTTTCTTT.

The chain joins TRBV4-3 to TRBJ2-7, with 9 bases identical to TRBD1. The germline CDR1 and CDR2 sequences are LGHNA and YSLEER. There are 17 residues in the CDR3. Trimming took 1 base from V and 2 from J; bases not matched to a gene: 9. This chain's CDR3 is CASSQVGPGQGTYEQYF. As DNA, the CDR3 is TGCGCCAGCAGCCAAGTGGGCCCGGGACAGGGTACCTACGAGCAGTACTTC.

The gene calls are TRBV4-1 and TRBJ2-4; a weak D match, TRBD2 (6 bases). Looked up from germline, CDR1 is MGHRA and CDR2 is YSYEKL. This CDR3 is 15 amino acids long. The ends were cut back, 4 bases at V and 9 bases at J, with 19 bases in the middle. CDR3 nucleotides: TGCGCCAGCAGCCCCGCGGGGCCTGATAGGGGCATTCAGTACTTC. It codes for CASSPAGPDRGIQYF.

The chain has TRBV3-1 (or the pseudogene TRBV3-2) and TRBJ1-6; D gene ambiguous. Germline CDR1 LGHDT, CDR2 YNNKEL (reference sequence). V lost 2 bases to trimming and J lost 0 bases, with 17 bases between them. The length of the CDR3 is 19 residues. The CDR3 sequence: CASSQKRVLQFSYNSPLHF. CDR3 bases: TGTGCCAGCAGCCAAAAGAGGGTTCTCCAATTCTCCTATAATTCACCCCTCCACTTT.

The chain links TRBV10-3 to TRBJ2-1; 15 bases agree with TRBD2. V dropped 2 bases and J dropped 9; count of bases not matched to a gene: 2. The CDR3 contains 15 residues. Per the germline V gene, CDR1 is ENHRY and CDR2 is SYGVKD. DNA of the CDR3: TGTGCCATCAGTGAGGGACTAGCGGGGGGGCTTGAGCAGTTCTTC. The encoded protein is CAISEGLAGGLEQFF.

The chain is built from TRBV7-2 and TRBJ1-6; 9 bases are shared with TRBD1. CDR1 and CDR2 (germline): SGHTA, FQGNSA. This CDR3 is 15 amino acids long. V shed 5 bases, J shed 10 bases, and the junction held 9 bases outside the gene matches. The CDR3, as DNA: TGTGCCAGCAGCATAGGGGGACAGGGAGGGTCACCCCTCCACTTT. This translates into CASSIGGQGGSPLHF.

This clone was observed a single time. V usage is TRBV28 and J usage is TRBJ1-2, with D unclear. This CDR3 spans 12 amino acids. The germline V and J ends were trimmed by 5 bases and 7 bases, with 11 bases remaining between them. In germline, CDR1 is MDHEN, CDR2 SYDVKM. CDR3 nucleotide sequence: TGTGCCAGCAGTCCCTCATCGGGTGGCTACACCTTC. Translation gives CASSPSSGGYTF.

The gene calls are TRBV2 and TRBJ2-3; a possible D gene is TRBD2 (6 bases). The V end lost 2 bases, the J end lost 0 bases, and 15 bases lay between the germline ends. CDR1 SNHLY and CDR2 FYNNEI come from the germline V gene. CDR3 length: 17 residues. CDR3 DNA sequence: TGTGCCAGCAGTGAATCACATCTAGCGCTGAGCACAGATACGCAGTATTTT. It translates to CASSESHLALSTDTQYF.

The rearrangement links TRBV4-2 to TRBJ2-7; a weak D match, TRBD2 (5 bases). The CDR3 is 12 residues long. Germline CDR1 LGHNA, CDR2 YNFKEQ. Trimming removed 5 bases at V and 4 bases at J, with 9 bases between. The CDR3 DNA reads TGTGCCAGCAGCATTGGGAGTTACGAGCAGTACTTC. Protein sequence: CASSIGSYEQYF.

This sequence joins TRBV9 and TRBJ2-1; TRBD2 matches 10 bases. The V segment lost 0 bases and the J segment 0 bases; nucleotides outside the gene matches: 3. Germline V CDR1 and CDR2: SGDLS, YYNGEE. This CDR3 is built from 17 residues. CDR3 nucleotide sequence: TGTGCCAGCAGCGTAGGGGCTAGCGGGAGCTCCTACAATGAGCAGTTCTTC. Translation: CASSVGASGSSYNEQFF.

The J gene is TRBJ1-1, the V gene TRBV28, with 7 bases lining up with TRBD1. CDR1 is MDHEN, CDR2 SYDVKM, per germline. Trimming at V came to 6 bases and at J to 10 bases, leaving 11 bases not matched to a gene. This CDR3 has 13 amino acids. CDR3 residues: CASRTTGVRGAFF. CDR3 sequence (DNA): TGTGCCAGCAGAACCACAGGGGTGCGTGGAGCTTTCTTT.

This clone was recorded only once. The chain uses TRBV24-1 and TRBJ2-2; 13 bases match TRBD2. This CDR3 is built from 17 residues. After removal of 4 bases from V and 3 bases from J, the junction contained 4 bases not matched to a gene. The germline CDR1 and CDR2 sequences are KGHDR and SFDVKD. CDR3 sequence: CATSDPGLAGDTGELFF. As DNA, the CDR3 is TGTGCCACCAGTGACCCCGGACTAGCGGGAGACACCGGGGAGCTGTTTTTT.

The rearrangement joins TRBV7-2 to TRBJ2-7; 13 nucleotides agree with TRBD2. Germline assignment: CDR1 SGHTA and CDR2 FQGNSA. This CDR3 is 15 amino acids long. V lost 3 bases, J lost 4 bases, and 3 bases stayed unmatched. CDR3 DNA sequence: TGTGCCAGCAGCTTCTGGACTAGCGGGAGTTACGAGCAGTACTTC. It is translated as CASSFWTSGSYEQYF.

The chain carries TRBV19 and TRBJ1-2; possibly TRBD1 for D (5 bases). Looked up from germline, CDR1 is LNHDA and CDR2 is SQIVND (reference sequence). This CDR3 spans 13 amino acids. The V end was cut by 7 bases, the J end by 4 bases, with 13 bases between. The CDR3 spells CASTADRRYGYTF. Written as DNA, the CDR3 is TGTGCCAGTACCGCCGACAGACGCTATGGCTACACCTTC.

The CDR3 bases are TGTGCCAGCAGCGATTACAGTCGCACCTACAATGAGCAGTTCTTC. This sequence encodes CASSDYSRTYNEQFF. The chain links TRBV11-3 to TRBJ2-1; D gene unclear. V was trimmed by 5 bases and J by 2 bases, leaving 13 bases between them. The CDR3 is 15 amino acids. The germline gives CDR1 SGHNT, CDR2 YENEEA.